The next 29 T cell receptor beta chains were all read from a single sample in a study of blood T cell repertoires in COVID-19 (dated by TCRdb to between 2020 and 2021). Library creation used the immunoSEQ multiplex PCR assay. The table comes from immuneACCESS by way of TCRdb, which keeps in-frame sequences with V and J called. Part of the clones is missing from these tables; in studies checked, under half for an unresolved V gene and the rest for unknown reasons. Here the sample has 99,000 or so clones; approximately 80% occur a single time. Jointly, the top ten make up approximately 27% of the sample. What was sequenced was peripheral blood. The origin of the receptors is a man in his fifties or sixties with acute or convalescent COVID-19.

With respect to this clone: At one end the junction does not follow the germline gene, possibly because of a read error. The sample has other DNA sequences that encode this CDR3 too. The J gene is TRBJ1-2, the V gene TRBV6-1; possible D gene TRBD1, 6 bases. The CDR3 loop spans 13 amino acids. CDR1 and CDR2 from the germline V gene are MNHNS and SASEGT. The chain's CDR3 is CASSDGGRYGYTF. CDR3 sequence (DNA): TGTGCCAGCAGTGACGGGGGGCGGTATGGCTACACCTTT.

The chain couples TRBV7-2 to TRBJ2-5; weak D call: TRBD1 (6 bases). The CDR3 loop spans 13 amino acids. Trimming stripped 5 bases from V and 5 bases from J, with 12 bases between. Germline V CDR1 and CDR2: SGHTA, FQGNSA. The DNA for the CDR3 is TGTGCCAGCAGCGTGGACCAGGGGGAGACCCAGTACTTC. It yields the protein CASSVDQGETQYF.

The chain joins TRBV7-9 to TRBJ2-3; 11 bases agree with TRBD2. CDR1 is SEHNR and CDR2 is FQNEAQ in the germline V gene (reference sequence). J lost 4 bases, V lost 1 base, and 7 bases had no gene match. This CDR3 is built from 17 residues. The CDR3 DNA reads TGTGCCAGCAGCTTAGAACGACTAGCGGGACGAGCAGATACGCAGTATTTT. This gives the protein CASSLERLAGRADTQYF.

The genes are TRBV6-5 and TRBJ1-2, with 7 bases aligning to TRBD1. With 6 bases clipped from V and 5 bases from J, the junction kept 9 bases outside the gene matches. CDR3 length: 14 amino acids. Germline CDR1 is MNHEY and CDR2 is SVGAGI. This CDR3 is CASSSPGQLYGYTF. Written as DNA, the CDR3 is TGTGCCAGCAGCTCACCGGGACAGTTATATGGCTACACCTTC.

This clone appeared a single time. One end of the junction fails to match germline, which may point to a read error. This sequence joins TRBV7-7 and TRBJ2-1, with D possibly being TRBD2 (5 bases). The CDR3 is 13 amino acids. In germline, CDR1 is SSHAT, CDR2 FNYEAQ (reference sequence). The CDR3 nucleotides read TGTGCTAGCAGCTTAGCGACTGGCCGTGAGCAGTTCTTC. This encodes CASSLATGREQFF.

Only one count was recorded for this clone. This rearrangement joins TRBV28 to TRBJ2-5, with D unclear. The V end was cut by 2 bases, the J end by 5 bases, with 6 bases between. Germline lookup yields CDR1 MDHEN and CDR2 SYDVKM. This CDR3 is built from 12 residues. This CDR3 reads CASSLQLETQYF. The CDR3, as DNA: TGTGCCAGCAGTTTACAGTTGGAGACCCAGTACTTC.

The chain recombines TRBV14 with TRBJ2-2, with D perhaps TRBD2 (6 bases). The germline V gene encodes CDR1 SGHDN and CDR2 FVKESK. Trimming stripped 4 bases from V and 2 bases from J, with 11 bases between. This CDR3 has 15 residues. CDR3 loop: CASSLRDLNTGELFF. DNA of the CDR3: TGTGCCAGCAGCCTTCGGGACTTAAACACCGGGGAGCTGTTTTTT.

The rearrangement uses TRBV4-3 and TRBJ2-1; the D gene is possibly TRBD2 (6 bases). Germline V gives CDR1 LGHNA, CDR2 YSLEER. The CDR3 consists of 15 residues. The germline V and J ends were trimmed by 6 bases and 10 bases, with 22 bases remaining between them. The CDR3 sequence is CASSPQTGTPSEQFF. CDR3 bases: TGCGCCAGCAGTCCTCAAACCGGGACTCCCTCGGAGCAGTTCTTC.

This clone turned up a few times. This chain uses TRBV4-3 with TRBJ1-5; D is undetermined. This CDR3 spans 13 amino acids. The germline V and J ends were trimmed by 0 bases and 5 bases, with 5 bases remaining between them. The germline CDR1 and CDR2 sequences are LGHNA and YSLEER. CDR3 sequence: CASSQDLDQPQHF. The CDR3 DNA reads as TGCGCCAGCAGCCAAGATTTAGATCAGCCCCAGCATTTT.

This clone was seen only a few times. The gene calls are TRBV6-5 and TRBJ1-1; D perhaps matches TRBD1 (5 bases). CDR3 length equals 14 residues. CDR1 and CDR2 from the germline V gene are MNHEY and SVGAGI. Trimming took off 5 bases at V and 1 base at J, with 11 bases between the two ends. The CDR3 coding sequence is TGTGCCAGCAGTCGACGTGACAGGAACACTGAAGCTTTCTTT. Translating gives CASSRRDRNTEAFF.

This chain uses TRBV7-9 with TRBJ1-4; a weak D match, TRBD1 (5 bases). The V end was cut by 5 bases, the J end by 5 bases, with 15 bases between. Germline V CDR1 and CDR2: SEHNR, FQNEAQ (reference sequence). This CDR3 contains 15 residues. CDR3 DNA sequence: TGTGCCAGCAGCGGGGCGGGACGGGGGAATGAAAAACTGTTTTTT. This gives the protein CASSGAGRGNEKLFF.

The genes are TRBV21-1 and TRBJ2-3; TRBD2 is the table's D call and was not checked against the DNA. TRBV21-1 is labeled a pseudogene. The CDR3 is 13 amino acids. Written as DNA, the CDR3 is TGTGCCAGCAGCCTTCCGAGGCCAGATACGCAGTATTTT. Its protein is CASSLPRPDTQYF.

About this clone itself: Additional DNA sequences in this sample encode the identical CDR3. The V gene is TRBV7-9, the J gene TRBJ1-3; D is unresolved. The CDR3 sequence is 11 residues long. Per germline, CDR1 SEHNR and CDR2 FQNEAQ (reference sequence). V was pared by 4 bases and J by 6 bases, with 4 bases between. The CDR3 reads CASSSSNTIYF. CDR3 nucleotide sequence: TGTGCCAGCAGCTCCTCAAACACCATATATTTT. Filled out from reference TRBV7-9 and TRBJ1-3, the complete variable domain reads DTGVSQNPRHKITKRGQNVTFRCDPISEHNRLYWYRQTLGQGPEFLTYFQNEAQLEKSRLLSDRFSAERPKGSFSTLEIQRTEQGDSAMYLCASSSSNTIYFGEGSWLTVV.

This clone was counted between two and nine times. The V call is TRBV9, the J call TRBJ2-1; 9 bases line up with TRBD2. The CDR3 totals 15 residues. Germline trimming cut 3 bases from V and 6 bases from J; bases unmatched to any gene: 7. CDR1 is SGDLS, CDR2 YYNGEE, per germline. CDR3 nucleotide sequence: TGTGCCAGCAGCGACGGACTAGCGAATATCAATGAGCAGTTCTTC. This translates into CASSDGLANINEQFF. Together with reference TRBV9 and TRBJ2-1, the CDR3 gives the full variable domain: DSGVTQTPKHLITATGQRVTLRCSPRSGDLSVYWYQQSLDQGLQFLIQYYNGEERAKGNILERFSAQQFPDLHSELNLSSLELGDSALYFCASSDGLANINEQFFGPGTRLTVL.

The chain uses TRBV4-2 and TRBJ2-7; TRBD2 agrees at 9 bases. The ends lost 4 bases at V and 3 bases at J; junction bases unmatched: 7. CDR1 and CDR2 (germline): LGHNA, YNFKEQ. The CDR3 is 15 amino acids. The CDR3 loop is CASSPGTSLYYEQYF. In DNA, the CDR3 is TGTGCCAGCAGCCCAGGGACTAGCCTCTACTACGAGCAGTACTTC.

J is TRBJ2-7 and V is TRBV11-2, with D possibly being TRBD1 (6 bases). The CDR3 covers 13 residues. Germline lookup yields CDR1 SGHAT and CDR2 FQNNGV. V gave up 3 bases and J gave up 6 bases, with 12 bases separating them. The CDR3: CASSFGGRVEQYF. The CDR3 DNA follows: TGTGCCAGCAGCTTTGGGGGCCGCGTCGAGCAGTACTTC.

This clone was recorded only once. The chain is built from TRBV27 and TRBJ2-2; 8 bases agree with TRBD1. The CDR3 is made up of 18 amino acids. Germline CDR1 and CDR2: MNHEY and SMNVEV (reference sequence). Trimming removed 2 bases from V and 5 bases from J; junction bases left unmatched: 13. CDR3 sequence reads: CASSLRVSGTGATGELFF. CDR3 DNA: TGTGCCAGCAGTTTAAGGGTCTCCGGGACAGGTGCGACCGGGGAGCTGTTTTTT.

The rearrangement joins TRBV5-1 to TRBJ1-1; 8 nucleotides match TRBD1. The CDR3 consists of 15 residues. V was clipped by 1 base and J by 3 bases; unmatched bases: 5. Germline V gene lookup returns CDR1 SGHRS and CDR2 YFSETQ. This chain's CDR3 is CASSLTGGKDTEAFF. In DNA form, the CDR3 reads TGCGCCAGCAGCTTGACAGGGGGTAAGGACACTGAAGCTTTCTTT.

V usage is TRBV11-3 and J usage is TRBJ1-4, with TRBD1 as a possible D gene (5 bases). The CDR3 is made up of 12 amino acids. From germline, CDR1 is SGHNT and CDR2 YENEEA. The V gene lost 5 bases and the J gene lost 11 bases, with 12 bases spanning the gap. The CDR3 DNA reads TGTGCCAGCAGCCCAGGGTTTGGGAAACTGTTTTTT. Amino acids: CASSPGFGKLFF. Drawing the rest from reference TRBV11-3 and TRBJ1-4, the complete variable domain is EAGVVQSPRYKIIEKKQPVAFWCNPISGHNTLYWYLQNLGQGPELLIRYENEEAVDDSQLPKDRFSAERLKGVDSTLKIQPAELGDSAVYLCASSPGFGKLFFGSGTQLSVL.

A single count supports this clone. This sequence joins TRBV18 and TRBJ2-2; D is undetermined. The V gene lost 6 bases and the J gene lost 9 bases, with 11 bases spanning the gap. Per the germline V gene, CDR1 is KGHSH and CDR2 is LQKENI. The CDR3 sequence is 12 residues long. The CDR3 DNA is TGTGCCAGCTCCGTCCCCTCCCGGGAGCTGTTTTTT. Protein sequence: CASSVPSRELFF.

This clone has just a few counts. V and J are TRBV7-8 and TRBJ2-2, with 12 bases lining up with TRBD1. Germline V gene data show CDR1 as SGHVS and CDR2 as FQNEAQ. This CDR3 is 17 amino acids long. The junction had 8 bases not matched to a gene; V was cut back by 5 bases and J by 4 bases. The CDR3 reads CASSPRDRGRGTGELFF. The DNA for the CDR3 is TGTGCCAGCAGCCCCCGGGACAGGGGGCGAGGCACCGGGGAGCTGTTTTTT.

The chain employs TRBV6-5 and TRBJ2-1; the D gene is possibly TRBD2 (5 bases). CDR3 length: 12 amino acids. Trimming stripped 8 bases from V and 6 bases from J, with 11 bases between. Germline lookup yields CDR1 MNHEY and CDR2 SVGAGI. The CDR3 nucleotides are TGTGCCAGCTCGGCGGGCGTCAATGAGCAGTTCTTC. Its protein is CASSAGVNEQFF.

This sequence joins TRBV19 and TRBJ1-1; no definite D call. The CDR3 has 12 amino acids. Germline V gene lookup returns CDR1 LNHDA and CDR2 SQIVND (reference sequence). The V end was cut by 7 bases, the J end by 9 bases, with 15 bases between. In nucleotides, the CDR3 is TGTGCCAGTAAGACGGCGGATACTAAAGCTTTCTTT. It encodes CASKTADTKAFF. Using reference TRBV19 and TRBJ1-1 for the parts outside the CDR3, the full variable domain is DGGITQSPKYLFRKEGQNVTLSCEQNLNHDAMYWYRQDPGQGLRLIYYSQIVNDFQKGDIAEGYSVSREKKESFPLTVTSAQKNPTAFYLCASKTADTKAFFGQGTRLTVV.

J is TRBJ1-5 and V is TRBV30; D ambiguous. Between the trimmed V and J ends, which lost 2 bases and 1 base, there was a span of 12 bases. The CDR3 contains 15 residues. Germline V lookup: CDR1 GTSNPN, CDR2 SVGIG (reference sequence). The CDR3 protein is CAWSPTPRSNQPQHF. DNA for the CDR3: TGTGCCTGGAGTCCCACACCAAGAAGCAATCAGCCCCAGCATTTT.

This clone was detected only a few times. The V and J genes are TRBV5-6 and TRBJ2-4; 7 nucleotides match TRBD2. Germline V gene sequence: CDR1 SGHDT, CDR2 YYEEEE. CDR3 length equals 14 residues. With 5 bases clipped from V and 8 bases from J, the junction kept 10 bases outside the gene matches. The CDR3 DNA reads TGTGCCAGCAGAATGGGACTGGGAGGGGACATTCAGTACTTC. Translation gives CASRMGLGGDIQYF.

CDR3 sequence reads: CAITHQGGRSGYTF. The CDR3 DNA sequence: TGTGCCATCACCCACCAGGGTGGGCGGAGTGGCTACACCTTC. The chain combines TRBV10-3 with TRBJ1-2; weak D call: TRBD1 (5 bases). This CDR3 is built from 14 residues. V lost 7 bases to trimming and J lost 7 bases, with 19 bases between them. Germline V CDR1 and CDR2: ENHRY, SYGVKD.

J is TRBJ2-1 and V is TRBV3-1 (or the pseudogene TRBV3-2); tentatively, D is TRBD2 (5 bases). Germline V gives CDR1 LGHDT, CDR2 YNNKEL (reference sequence). Trimming took off 4 bases at V and 3 bases at J, with 13 bases between the two ends. The CDR3 length is 15 residues. CDR3 loop: CASSLQRTLYNEQFF. For the CDR3, the DNA is TGTGCCAGCAGCCTTCAGCGGACGCTCTACAATGAGCAGTTCTTC.

This clone has more than one count but fewer than ten. J is TRBJ1-2 and V is TRBV11-3; D is unresolved. The CDR3 contains 12 residues. Germline V CDR1 and CDR2: SGHNT, YENEEA. V shed 0 bases and J shed 5 bases, with 4 bases lying between them. The CDR3 is CASSLDGYGYTF. The CDR3 DNA reads as TGTGCCAGCAGCTTAGACGGGTATGGCTACACCTTC. Supplemented by reference TRBV11-3 and TRBJ1-2, the full variable domain reads EAGVVQSPRYKIIEKKQPVAFWCNPISGHNTLYWYLQNLGQGPELLIRYENEEAVDDSQLPKDRFSAERLKGVDSTLKIQPAELGDSAVYLCASSLDGYGYTFGSGTRLTVV.

This chain uses TRBV28 with TRBJ1-3, with D perhaps matching TRBD1 (5 bases). The CDR3 covers 15 residues. The V end lost 2 bases, the J end lost 2 bases, and 10 bases lay between the germline ends. Germline assignment: CDR1 MDHEN and CDR2 SYDVKM. This chain's CDR3 is CASSLPSGAGNTIYF. DNA for the CDR3: TGTGCCAGCAGTTTACCGTCGGGGGCTGGAAACACCATATATTTT.